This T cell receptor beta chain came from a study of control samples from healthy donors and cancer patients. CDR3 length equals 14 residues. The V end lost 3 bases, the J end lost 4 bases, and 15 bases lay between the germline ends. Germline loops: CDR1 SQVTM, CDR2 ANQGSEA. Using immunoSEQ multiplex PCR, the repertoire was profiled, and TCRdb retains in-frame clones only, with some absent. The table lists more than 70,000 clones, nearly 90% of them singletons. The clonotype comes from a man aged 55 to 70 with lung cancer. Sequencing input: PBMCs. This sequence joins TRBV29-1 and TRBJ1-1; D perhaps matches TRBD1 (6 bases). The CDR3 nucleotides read TGCAGCGTTGAGGATACAGGGTTTAGCACTGAAGCTTTCTTT. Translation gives CSVEDTGFSTEAFF.